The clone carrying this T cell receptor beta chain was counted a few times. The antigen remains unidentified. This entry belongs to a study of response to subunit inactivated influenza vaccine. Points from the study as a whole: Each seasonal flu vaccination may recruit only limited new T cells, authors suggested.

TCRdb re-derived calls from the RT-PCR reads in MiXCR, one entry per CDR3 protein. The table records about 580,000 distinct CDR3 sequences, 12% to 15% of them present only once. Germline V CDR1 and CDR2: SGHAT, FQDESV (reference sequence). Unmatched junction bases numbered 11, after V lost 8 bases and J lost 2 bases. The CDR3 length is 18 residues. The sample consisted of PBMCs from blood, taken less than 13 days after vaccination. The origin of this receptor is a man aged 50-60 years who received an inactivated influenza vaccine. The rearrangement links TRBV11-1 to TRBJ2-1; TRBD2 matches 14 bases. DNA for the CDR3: TGTGCCAGCGCTAGAAGGACTAGCGGGAGGTTCACCTACAATGAGCAGTTCTTC. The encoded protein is CASARRTSGRFTYNEQFF.